The rows below give T cell receptor beta chains drawn from one sample of a study of Graves' ophthalmopathy and Graves' hyperthyroidism. TCRdb re-analysed the multiplex PCR reads in MiXCR, keeping a single row per CDR3 protein. The data show a few hundred thousand distinct CDR3 sequences, about a sixth seen once. Sequencing used peripheral blood. Receptors were obtained from an adult woman with stable Graves' hyperthyroidism. The CDR3 runs from the conserved cysteine through the conserved F or W. D genes are given only for firm matches. A row's size may be missing; if present it is once, few, many or a size class.

length,D,size,V,J,CDR3,DNA
13,TRBD1,many,TRBV10-2,TRBJ2-7,CASNDRATYEQYF,TGCGCCAGCAATGACAGGGCCACCTACGAGCAGTACTTC
14,.,.,TRBV28,TRBJ2-7,CASSSRGLLGEQYF,TGTGCCAGCAGTTCTAGAGGGCTTCTTGGGGAGCAGTACTTC
15,TRBD2,many,TRBV29-1,TRBJ2-5,CSVGTSGRFQETQYF,TGCAGCGTTGGGACTAGCGGGAGATTCCAAGAGACCCAGTACTTC
14,TRBD2,.,TRBV20-1,TRBJ2-2,CSAPGTIKTGELFF,TGCAGTGCACCCGGGACTATCAAGACCGGGGAGCTGTTTTTT
14,TRBD1,few,TRBV29-1,TRBJ2-4,CSVGPGGFGNIQYF,TGCAGCGTTGGCCCAGGGGGCTTCGGAAACATTCAGTACTTC
14,TRBD2,many,TRBV15,TRBJ2-1,CATSRGAGRTEQFF,TGTGCCACCAGCAGAGGAGCGGGGCGGACTGAGCAGTTCTTC
14,.,many,TRBV7-2,TRBJ2-2,CASSLPLITGELFF,TGTGCCAGCAGCTTACCATTGATCACCGGGGAGCTGTTTTTT
14,.,many,TRBV20-1,TRBJ2-5,CSARDWRGQETQYF,TGCAGTGCTAGGGATTGGCGGGGCCAAGAGACCCAGTACTTC
17,.,many,TRBV30,TRBJ1-2,CAWTTHGWGPRTHSYTF,TGTGCCTGGACTACCCACGGTTGGGGGCCGAGAACGCATAGCTACACCTTC
13,TRBD1,many,TRBV6-1,TRBJ2-7,CASRDRVSGEQYF,TGTGCCAGCCGCGACAGGGTCTCAGGCGAGCAGTACTTC
12,.,many,TRBV10-3,TRBJ2-2,CAIGGVGRELFF,TGTGCCATCGGGGGAGTGGGCAGGGAGCTGTTTTTT
17,TRBD1,.,TRBV6-5,TRBJ2-7,CASSYSRSGQGSYEQYF,TGTGCCAGCAGTTACTCGAGGTCCGGACAGGGATCCTACGAGCAGTACTTC
15,TRBD1,.,TRBV4-1,TRBJ1-1,CASSQGTGAGTEAFF,TGCGCCAGCAGCCAAGGTACAGGGGCGGGAACTGAAGCTTTCTTT
16,.,many,TRBV6-5,TRBJ1-5,CASSYGDYYSNQPQHF,TGTGCCAGCAGTTACGGGGACTACTATAGCAATCAGCCCCAGCATTTT
11,.,many,TRBV27,TRBJ1-1,CASRGGLKAFF,TGTGCCAGCAGGGGAGGACTGAAAGCTTTCTTT
17,TRBD2,many,TRBV27,TRBJ2-5,CASSRGTAGGTEWTQYF,TGTGCCAGCAGTCGGGGTACAGCGGGAGGGACGGAGTGGACCCAGTACTTC
14,TRBD1,.,TRBV20-1,TRBJ2-7,CSARVGTGRYEQYF,TGCAGTGCTAGAGTGGGGACAGGCCGCTACGAGCAGTACTTC
18,.,many,TRBV12-3/TRBV12-4,TRBJ2-6,CASSRTDRSLLGANVLTF,TGTGCCAGCAGTCGGACAGACCGATCACTTCTGGGGGCCAACGTCCTGACTTTC
14,.,many,TRBV20-1,TRBJ1-1,CSARAALRNTEAFF,TGCAGTGCTAGGGCCGCACTGCGGAACACTGAAGCTTTCTTT
13,.,many,TRBV12-3/TRBV12-4,TRBJ1-5,CASSFRANQPQHF,TGTGCCAGCAGTTTTAGGGCGAATCAGCCCCAGCATTTT
16,TRBD2,many,TRBV30,TRBJ2-5,CAWSVARTSARETQYF,TGTGCCTGGAGTGTAGCAAGGACTAGCGCGAGGGAGACCCAGTACTTC
14,.,.,TRBV19,TRBJ1-5,CASRHHEVHQPQHF,TGTGCCAGTAGGCACCACGAAGTACATCAGCCCCAGCATTTT
16,TRBD2,many,TRBV12-3/TRBV12-4,TRBJ2-5,CASKGVSSGSQETQYF,TGTGCCAGCAAAGGGGTGTCTAGCGGGTCCCAAGAGACCCAGTACTTC
16,.,few,TRBV9,TRBJ2-7,CASSVDPSGAPYEQYF,TGTGCCAGCAGCGTAGACCCCTCCGGGGCCCCATACGAGCAGTACTTC
16,TRBD1,many,TRBV7-2,TRBJ1-5,CASSLVRGTGEQPQHF,TGTGCCAGCAGCTTAGTGCGCGGCACAGGGGAACAGCCCCAGCATTTT
14,.,many,TRBV24-1,TRBJ2-7,CATINPTQGYEQYF,TGTGCCACCATCAACCCGACACAGGGCTACGAGCAGTACTTC
16,.,many,TRBV10-3,TRBJ2-5,CAISPFGTGGGETQYF,TGTGCCATCAGTCCATTCGGCACAGGGGGAGGGGAGACCCAGTACTTC
16,TRBD1,many,TRBV14,TRBJ2-7,CASSQDRAGGLYEQYF,TGTGCCAGCAGCCAAGATCGAGCAGGGGGTCTCTACGAGCAGTACTTC
14,.,many,TRBV20-1,TRBJ2-7,CSARDLVNPYEQYF,TGCAGTGCTAGAGATCTAGTGAATCCCTACGAGCAGTACTTC
16,TRBD1,once,TRBV12-3/TRBV12-4,TRBJ1-6,CASSPGTGSSSSPLHF,TGTGCCAGCAGTCCAGGGACAGGGTCGAGCTCTTCACCCCTCCACTTT
17,TRBD1,.,TRBV11-2,TRBJ2-2,CASSPIRQGGVAGELFF,TGTGCCAGCAGCCCAATCAGACAGGGGGGGGTAGCCGGGGAGCTGTTTTTT
13,.,many,TRBV27,TRBJ2-7,CASSGVQGYEQYF,TGTGCCAGCAGCGGTGTCCAGGGGTACGAGCAGTACTTC
13,.,.,TRBV12-3/TRBV12-4,TRBJ2-7,CASSFTGGYEQYF,TGTGCCAGCAGTTTTACCGGGGGCTACGAGCAGTACTTC
14,.,many,TRBV6-4,TRBJ1-2,CASSEYKGLYGYTF,TGTGCCAGCAGTGAATATAAGGGTTTATATGGCTACACCTTC
14,TRBD2,many,TRBV19,TRBJ2-7,CASSMRTSGNEQYF,TGTGCCAGTAGTATGAGGACTAGCGGGAACGAGCAGTACTTC
15,TRBD2,.,TRBV6-1,TRBJ2-7,CASSLLSGSSYEQYF,TGTGCCAGCAGTCTTCTCAGCGGGAGCTCCTACGAGCAGTACTTC
17,TRBD1,many,TRBV28,TRBJ2-7,CASSLPLPGQRTYEQYF,TGTGCCAGCAGTTTACCGCTCCCGGGACAGAGGACCTACGAGCAGTACTTC
14,.,many,TRBV28,TRBJ2-3,CASSLTSRADTQYF,TGTGCCAGCAGTTTAACTAGCAGGGCAGATACGCAGTATTTT
19,TRBD2,.,TRBV4-3,TRBJ2-5,CASSRSPGQLSAGGETQYF,TGCGCCAGCAGCCGATCCCCGGGACAGCTCTCAGCGGGAGGGGAGACCCAGTACTTC
14,TRBD2,many,TRBV29-1,TRBJ2-7,CSAMGLAGAYEQYF,TGCAGCGCCATGGGACTAGCGGGGGCCTACGAGCAGTACTTC
14,TRBD2,many,TRBV29-1,TRBJ2-7,CSVELAGLDYEQYF,TGCAGCGTTGAATTAGCGGGATTGGACTACGAGCAGTACTTC
15,.,many,TRBV19,TRBJ2-5,CASSIDSPEGETQYF,TGTGCCAGTAGTATTGACAGTCCCGAGGGAGAGACCCAGTACTTC
14,TRBD1,many,TRBV19,TRBJ2-7,CASTQSTGSYEQYF,TGTGCCAGTACTCAATCGACAGGGTCCTACGAGCAGTACTTC
14,.,.,TRBV11-1,TRBJ2-7,CASSGGGQSYEQYF,TGTGCCAGCAGTGGGGGAGGACAGTCCTACGAGCAGTACTTC
15,.,.,TRBV6-2/TRBV6-3,TRBJ1-1,CASSYTRDWGTEAFF,TGTGCCAGCAGTTACACTAGGGATTGGGGCACTGAAGCTTTCTTT
19,.,many,TRBV12-3/TRBV12-4,TRBJ1-5,CASSLGPTQEGYSNQPQHF,TGTGCCAGCAGTTTAGGACCTACACAGGAGGGCTATAGCAATCAGCCCCAGCATTTT
13,.,many,TRBV13,TRBJ1-1,CASSSPGQHEAFF,TGTGCCAGCAGCTCTCCCGGACAGCATGAAGCTTTCTTT
16,TRBD2,few,TRBV2,TRBJ2-2,CASRAPSGSSTGELFF,TGTGCCAGCAGAGCTCCTAGCGGGAGCTCGACCGGGGAGCTGTTTTTT
15,TRBD1,many,TRBV12-3/TRBV12-4,TRBJ2-7,CASSRTRDSSYEQYF,TGTGCCAGCAGTCGAACCCGGGACAGCTCCTACGAGCAGTACTTC
12,.,many,TRBV29-1,TRBJ1-1,CSVIEGNTEAFF,TGCAGCGTTATAGAGGGGAACACTGAAGCTTTCTTT
16,.,many,TRBV7-2,TRBJ2-4,CASSLAGPGGGNIKYF,TGTGCCAGCAGCTTAGCTGGCCCCGGTGGGGGGAACATTAAGTACTTC
15,.,many,TRBV4-1,TRBJ2-2,CASSQDHTSTGELFF,TGCGCCAGCAGCCAAGATCATACGAGCACCGGGGAGCTGTTTTTT
13,.,.,TRBV6-2/TRBV6-3,TRBJ2-5,CASSYQGPETQYF,TGTGCCAGCAGTTACCAGGGACCAGAGACCCAGTACTTC
14,.,many,TRBV28,TRBJ2-7,CASSKQGTSHEQYF,TGTGCCAGCAGTAAACAAGGGACTTCTCACGAGCAGTACTTC
17,TRBD1,many,TRBV6-2/TRBV6-3,TRBJ1-5,CASSYARTGRANQPQHF,TGTGCCAGCAGTTACGCCAGGACAGGGAGGGCAAATCAGCCCCAGCATTTT
15,TRBD2,few,TRBV29-1,TRBJ2-1,CSVDWVGGSRAEQFF,TGCAGCGTTGATTGGGTTGGCGGGAGTAGAGCTGAGCAGTTCTTC
14,.,.,TRBV25-1,TRBJ1-2,CASSPWTDNYGYTF,TGTGCCAGCAGTCCGTGGACAGATAACTATGGCTACACCTTC
13,.,many,TRBV12-5,TRBJ2-7,CASGLVDSYEQYF,TGTGCTAGTGGTTTGGTAGATTCCTACGAGCAGTACTTC
13,.,many,TRBV18,TRBJ1-2,CASSLSQQDSRTF,TGTGCCAGCTCACTCTCACAACAGGACAGTCGCACCTTC
16,.,many,TRBV6-1,TRBJ1-5,CASKGLGQYSNQPQHF,TGTGCCAGCAAAGGTTTAGGACAGTATAGCAATCAGCCCCAGCATTTT